This TCR beta chain was found in a study of T cell changes during pregnancy in multiple sclerosis. The CDR3 loop spans 14 amino acids. Germline-derived CDR1 and CDR2 are SGHTA and FQGNSA. Trimming took 2 bases from V and 3 from J, leaving 10 bases between them. Profiling relied on immunoSEQ multiplex PCR, and the TCRdb table lists in-frame clones only, not all of them. The profile shows about 67,000 clones, about 92% of them singletons. The chain links TRBV7-2 to TRBJ2-5, with TRBD2 as a possible D gene (5 bases). The receptor's source is a female donor in good health, enrolled as a control in a pregnancy study. Material: peripheral blood, obtained in the second trimester of pregnancy. CDR3 amino acids: CASSLFRAEETQYF. The CDR3 nucleotides are TGTGCCAGCAGCTTATTTCGAGCGGAAGAGACCCAGTACTTC.